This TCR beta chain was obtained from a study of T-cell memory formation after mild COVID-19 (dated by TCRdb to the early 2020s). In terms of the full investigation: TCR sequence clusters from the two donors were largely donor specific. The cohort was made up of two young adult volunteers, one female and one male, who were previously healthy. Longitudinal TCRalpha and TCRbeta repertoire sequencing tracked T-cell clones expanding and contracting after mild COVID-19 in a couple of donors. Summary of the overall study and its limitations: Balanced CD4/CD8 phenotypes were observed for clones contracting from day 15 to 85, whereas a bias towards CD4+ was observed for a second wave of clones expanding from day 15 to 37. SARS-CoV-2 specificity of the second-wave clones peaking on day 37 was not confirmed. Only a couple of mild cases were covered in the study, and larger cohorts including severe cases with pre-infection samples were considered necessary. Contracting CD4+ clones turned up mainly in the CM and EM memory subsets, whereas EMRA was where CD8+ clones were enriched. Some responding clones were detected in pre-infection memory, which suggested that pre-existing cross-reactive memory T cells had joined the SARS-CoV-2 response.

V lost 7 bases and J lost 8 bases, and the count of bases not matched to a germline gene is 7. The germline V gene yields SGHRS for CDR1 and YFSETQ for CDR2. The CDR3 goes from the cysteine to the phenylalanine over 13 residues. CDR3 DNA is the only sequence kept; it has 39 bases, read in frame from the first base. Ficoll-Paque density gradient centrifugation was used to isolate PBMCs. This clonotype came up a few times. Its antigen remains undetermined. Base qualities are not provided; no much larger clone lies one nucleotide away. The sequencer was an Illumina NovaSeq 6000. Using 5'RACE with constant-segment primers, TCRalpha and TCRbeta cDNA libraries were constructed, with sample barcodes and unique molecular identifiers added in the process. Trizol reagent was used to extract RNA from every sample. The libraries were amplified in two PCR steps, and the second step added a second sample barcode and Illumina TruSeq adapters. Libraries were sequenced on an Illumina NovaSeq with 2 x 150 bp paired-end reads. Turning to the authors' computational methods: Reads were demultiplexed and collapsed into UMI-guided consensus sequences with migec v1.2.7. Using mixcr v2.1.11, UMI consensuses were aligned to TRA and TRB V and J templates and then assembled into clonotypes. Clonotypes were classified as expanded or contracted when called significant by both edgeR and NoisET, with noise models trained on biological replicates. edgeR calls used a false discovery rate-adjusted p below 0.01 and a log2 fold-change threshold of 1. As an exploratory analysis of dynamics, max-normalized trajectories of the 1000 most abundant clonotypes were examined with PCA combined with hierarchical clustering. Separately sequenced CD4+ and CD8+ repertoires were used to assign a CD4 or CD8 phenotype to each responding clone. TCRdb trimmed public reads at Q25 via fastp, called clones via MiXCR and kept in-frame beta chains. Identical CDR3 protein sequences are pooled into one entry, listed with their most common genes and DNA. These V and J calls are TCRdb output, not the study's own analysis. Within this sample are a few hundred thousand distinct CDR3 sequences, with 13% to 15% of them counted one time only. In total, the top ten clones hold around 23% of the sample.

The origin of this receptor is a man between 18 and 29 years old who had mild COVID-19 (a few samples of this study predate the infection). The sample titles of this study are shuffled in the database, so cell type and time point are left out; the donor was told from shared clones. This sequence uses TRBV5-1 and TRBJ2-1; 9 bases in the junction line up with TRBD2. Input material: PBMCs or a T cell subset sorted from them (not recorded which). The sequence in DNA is TGCGCCAGCGGGACTAGCTACCAGGATGAGCAGTTCTTC. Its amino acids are CASGTSYQDEQFF. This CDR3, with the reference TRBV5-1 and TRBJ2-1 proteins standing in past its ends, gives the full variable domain KAGVTQTPRYLIKTRGQQVTLSCSPISGHRSVSWYQQTPGQGLQFLFEYFSETQRNKGNFPGRFSGRQFSNSRSEMNVSTLELGDSALYLCASGTSYQDEQFFGPGTRLTVL.